The clone carrying this TCR beta chain was observed a single time. The data were obtained in a study of radiation and T cells in renal cell carcinoma. Generated by immunoSEQ multiplex PCR, the TCRdb table keeps only in-frame clones and is missing some. This repertoire shows some 120,000 clones, around four fifths found once; its top ten account for approximately 2%. Time point specified: blood 2 weeks post-SBRT. Noted treatment: 15 Gy SBRT to primary tumor, nephrectomy 4 weeks later. Germline V gene lookup returns CDR1 SGHTA and CDR2 FQGTGA. This CDR3 has 16 amino acids. V was clipped by 5 bases and J by 4 bases; unmatched bases: 8.

The material was blood, obtained from a patient whose treatment included radiotherapy and nephrectomy. This sequence joins TRBV7-3 and TRBJ2-2, with TRBD2 matching over 9 bases. This receptor was taken from an older woman with renal cell carcinoma. Here the CDR3 reads CASSQNSGSPTGELFF. The CDR3 DNA reads as TGTGCCAGCAGCCAAAATAGCGGGAGCCCCACCGGGGAGCTGTTTTTT.